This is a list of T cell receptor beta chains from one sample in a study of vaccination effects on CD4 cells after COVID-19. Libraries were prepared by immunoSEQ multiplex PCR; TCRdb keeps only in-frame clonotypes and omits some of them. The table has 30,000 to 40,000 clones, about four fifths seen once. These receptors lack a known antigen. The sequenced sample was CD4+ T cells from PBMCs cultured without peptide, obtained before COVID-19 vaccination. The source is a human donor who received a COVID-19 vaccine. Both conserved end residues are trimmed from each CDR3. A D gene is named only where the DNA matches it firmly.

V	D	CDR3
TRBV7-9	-	ASSLAGGWNEQF
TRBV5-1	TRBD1	ASSLAPGGENTIY
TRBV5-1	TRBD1	ASSFRTLTRTGDFYGYT
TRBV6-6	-	ASSQGRTPNEKLF
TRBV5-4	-	ASSTDSSNTGELF
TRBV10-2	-	ASSWTLGQPQH
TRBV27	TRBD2	ASSPRRGGGTQY
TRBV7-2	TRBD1	ASSMDRAKNIQY
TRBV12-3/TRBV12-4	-	ASSLLYHEQF
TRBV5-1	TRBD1	ASSLVAGGRDTQY
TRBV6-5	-	ASRLSTVADTQY
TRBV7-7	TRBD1	ASSQTGVETQY
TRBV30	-	AWSYSDRLGAF
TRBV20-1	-	SASPTGVRDEKLF
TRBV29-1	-	SVERATGQETQY
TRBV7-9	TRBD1	ASSQGQGDEKLF
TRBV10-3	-	AISEGVGRGPNQPQH
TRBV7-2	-	ASSPTTGNTEAF
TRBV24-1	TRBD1	ATSDPGQGVGEQF
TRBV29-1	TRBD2	SVEGARGASSTDTQY
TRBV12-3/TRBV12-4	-	ASSLGSGYGYT
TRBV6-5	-	ASSYDSGSGTEAF
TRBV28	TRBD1	ASSFIVGQGLY
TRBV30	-	ARSEGSTNEKLF
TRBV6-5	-	ASTPGRNVYNEQF
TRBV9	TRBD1	ASSVQDRGLGYT
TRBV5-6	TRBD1	ASSTRGRETQY